The entry below describes one TCR beta chain. These data are taken from a study of blood T cell repertoires in COVID-19. Looking at the study overall: COVID-19 samples, acute and convalescent, were from the United States, Italy and Spain. PBMCs, B-cell-depleted T cells, or T cells were the source of the cDNA or gDNA that made up the material.

Germline lookup yields CDR1 MNHEY and CDR2 SMNVEV (reference sequence). V dropped 4 bases and J dropped 1; count of bases not matched to a gene: 19. This CDR3 is 22 amino acids long. Per the authors' pipeline: Scientists estimated how many nucleated cells there were by amplifying reference gene primers. Here immunoSEQ multiplex PCR was the method, and the copy in TCRdb shows in-frame clones only, minus some. That table furnishes V, J and clone size, whereas the DNA furnished D and trimming. The data hold over 130,000 clones, with 80% to 85% observed a single time. Specimen: peripheral blood. The chain is built from TRBV27 and TRBJ1-6; 10 bases fit TRBD1. This TCR was sampled from a woman in her sixties or seventies with acute or convalescent COVID-19. The CDR3 DNA sequence: TGTGCCAGCAGTTCGGGCCCTGGTCAATCGGGACAGGGGTTATCCTATAATTCACCCCTCCACTTT. Its protein is CASSSGPGQSGQGLSYNSPLHF.